This T cell receptor (beta chain) was recorded in a study of cytomegalovirus exposure and HLA in healthy donors. Points on this clone: Its antigen is not identified.

Findings and limits, study-wide: CMV serostatus was the only immune exposure information that was available. Fewer N-insertions than the roughly 700-donor mean were reportedly shown by an Asian-associated ancestry cluster in a later analysis.

The CDR3 covers 15 residues. The ends lost 7 bases at V and 2 bases at J; junction bases unmatched: 7. Germline loops: CDR1 SEHNR, CDR2 FQNEAQ (reference sequence). PCR used 60 Vbeta primers and 13 Jbeta primers. Using immunoSEQ multiplex PCR, the repertoire was profiled, and TCRdb retains in-frame clones only, with some absent. The sample holds about 190,000 clones, roughly 83% seen once. The chain joins TRBV7-9 to TRBJ2-3, with 9 bases that match TRBD2. This receptor was identified in a boy younger than 18 in good health and CMV-seronegative. The sequenced material came from PBMCs. The CDR3 protein is CASIRGGAFTDTQYF. CDR3 in DNA: TGTGCCAGCATTCGCGGGGGGGCGTTCACAGATACGCAGTATTTT. The entire variable domain, with the rest obtained from reference TRBV7-9 and TRBJ2-3, is as follows: DTGVSQNPRHKITKRGQNVTFRCDPISEHNRLYWYRQTLGQGPEFLTYFQNEAQLEKSRLLSDRFSAERPKGSFSTLEIQRTEQGDSAMYLCASIRGGAFTDTQYFGPGTRLTVL.